One and the same sample provided the 28 T cell receptor beta chains below, sequenced in a study of post-analysis software for immune sequencing data. Regarding the study as a whole: Five TRBV segments, including TRBV5-6, TRBV5-1 and TRBV20-1, were more frequent in patients than controls.

Researchers reported that TCR beta cDNA libraries carried unique molecular identifiers. In TCRdb, the PCR reads were re-called with MiXCR into one record per CDR3 protein. In the table there are some 800,000 distinct CDR3 sequences, under 60% of which are singletons. For these TCRs, the target antigens are not known. The sequencing sample was made of blood. The receptors were sampled from a girl aged 10 to 17 with multiple sclerosis.

The chain couples TRBV25-1 to TRBJ2-5; 10 bases align to TRBD1. Judging by the DNA end, TRBJ2-7 fits better; the J call may be wrong. CDR3 length: 14 amino acids. Germline lookup yields CDR1 MGHDK and CDR2 SYGVNS. CDR3 region: CASSEGQGIDEQYF. The DNA of the CDR3 is TGTGCCAGCAGTGAGGGACAGGGGATAGACGAGCAGTACTTC.

This clonotype was observed a few times. The chain uses TRBV5-1 and TRBJ1-1; D is possibly TRBD1 (6 bases). V lost 0 bases to trimming and J lost 5 bases, with 17 bases between them. The CDR3 contains 16 residues. The V gene's germline CDR1 is SGHRS and CDR2 YFSETQ. The CDR3 DNA sequence: TGCGCCAGCAGCTTGGACGGGCCACAGGGAGGGACTGAAGCTTTCTTT. Its translation is CASSLDGPQGGTEAFF.

The V call is TRBV6-2 or TRBV6-3, the J call TRBJ2-5; D gene unclear. V lost 2 bases to trimming and J lost 4 bases, with 5 bases between them. Germline V gives CDR1 MNHEY, CDR2 SVGEGT. The CDR3 contains 12 residues. This chain's CDR3 is CASSYGVETQYF. CDR3 nucleotide sequence: TGTGCCAGCAGTTACGGCGTAGAGACCCAGTACTTC.

This clonotype was seen a handful of times. The V and J genes are TRBV29-1 and TRBJ2-1, with 8 bases aligning to TRBD2. The germline V gene encodes CDR1 SQVTM and CDR2 ANQGSEA. This CDR3 has 11 amino acids. Trimming took 4 bases from V and 12 from J; bases not matched to a gene: 5. The CDR3 sequence is CSVVGTRGQFF. CDR3 DNA: TGCAGCGTTGTCGGGACTAGGGGGCAGTTCTTC.

This chain links TRBV6-1 with TRBJ2-5; unclear D gene. CDR1 is MNHNS, CDR2 SASEGT, per germline. The V and J ends lost 6 bases and 5 bases respectively, with 13 bases between them. This CDR3 region has 13 residues. As DNA, the CDR3 is TGTGCCAGCAGACGACTGGTTGGGGAGACCCAGTACTTC. Translation: CASRRLVGETQYF.

The chain uses TRBV3-1 and TRBJ1-2, with D unclear. The V and J ends lost 0 bases and 4 bases respectively, with 9 bases between them. CDR3 length: 14 amino acids. Germline assignment: CDR1 LGHDT and CDR2 YNNKEL (reference sequence). The CDR3 sequence is CASSQDRTAYGYTF. CDR3 sequence (DNA): TGTGCCAGCAGCCAAGATCGAACAGCCTATGGCTACACCTTC.

This clonotype showed up just a few times. The chain carries TRBV18 and TRBJ2-5, with a possible D match to TRBD1 (5 bases). V lost 3 bases and J lost 11, with 19 bases in between. CDR1 is KGHSH and CDR2 is LQKENI in the germline V gene. CDR3 length equals 14 residues. CDR3 sequence reads: CASSPSQGSHEQYF. The CDR3 DNA follows: TGTGCCAGCTCACCTAGCCAGGGTTCCCATGAGCAGTACTTC. Complete variable domain (other parts from reference TRBV18 and TRBJ2-5): NAGVMQNPRHLVRRRGQEARLRCSPMKGHSHVYWYRQLPEEGLKFMVYLQKENIIDESGMPKERFSAEFPKEGPSILRIQQVVRGDSAAYFCASSPSQGSHEQYFGPGTRLLVL.

The CDR3 loop reads CASSSSGTSGNYNEQFF. DNA for the CDR3: TGTGCCAGCAGCTCCTCGGGGACTAGCGGGAACTACAATGAGCAGTTCTTC. The chain carries TRBV13 and TRBJ2-1, with 13 positions matching TRBD2. The CDR3 has 17 residues. From germline, CDR1 is PRHDT and CDR2 FYEKMQ (reference sequence). V gave up 4 bases and J gave up 3 bases; unmatched junction bases: 6.

This clonotype was seen more than once but under ten times. The chain recombines TRBV12-3 or TRBV12-4 with TRBJ2-4, with 9 bases identical to TRBD2. The J call could be wrong; TRBJ2-7 is a better fit for the DNA end. This CDR3 contains 14 residues. The CDR3 here is CASSVSGRGNEQYF. The CDR3 coding sequence is TGTGCCAGCAGTGTTAGCGGGAGAGGAAACGAGCAGTACTTC.

In this sample, this clonotype turned up a few times. The CDR3: CASSLALGSYNEQFF. CDR3 sequence (DNA): TGTGCCAGCAGCTTAGCTCTGGGTAGCTACAATGAGCAGTTCTTC. This chain connects TRBV7-9 to TRBJ2-1; D is uncertain. V was shortened by 0 bases and J by 3 bases, with 9 bases between the two germline ends. The CDR3 extends over 15 amino acids. Germline V lookup: CDR1 SEHNR, CDR2 FQNEAQ (reference sequence).

This clonotype has more than one count but fewer than ten. The chain joins TRBV7-4 to TRBJ2-7, with D tentatively TRBD1 (5 bases). Trimming left V 3 bases short and J 2 bases short, with 11 bases between. The CDR3 is 14 amino acids. In germline, CDR1 is SGHVT, CDR2 SQSDAQ. For the CDR3, the DNA is TGTGCCAGCAGCTTTACCAGGGCTCCCTACGAGCAGTACTTC. It encodes CASSFTRAPYEQYF.

This chain connects TRBV6-1 to TRBJ2-3; 9 bases align to TRBD1. The V gene end was trimmed by 3 bases and the J gene end by 1 base; junction bases not matched to a gene: 5. Germline V gives CDR1 MNHNS, CDR2 SASEGT. CDR3 size: 16 residues. CDR3 protein: CASSEPYRGRTDTQYF. CDR3 in DNA: TGTGCCAGCAGTGAGCCCTACAGGGGGCGCACAGATACGCAGTATTTT.

This clonotype was detected a few times. The V call is TRBV5-1, the J call TRBJ2-7; D possibly corresponds to TRBD2 (7 bases). Germline CDR1 reads SGHRS; CDR2 reads YFSETQ. V was cut by 5 bases and J by 3 bases, with 21 bases left in between. This CDR3 is 16 amino acids long. The CDR3 DNA sequence: TGCGCCAGCAGAGACCATTCCGTCGGGGGGCGCTACGAGCAGTACTTC. It specifies CASRDHSVGGRYEQYF.

This rearrangement joins TRBV2 to TRBJ2-3, with TRBD1 as a possible D gene (5 bases). CDR1 and CDR2 (germline): SNHLY, FYNNEI. With 3 bases removed from V and 2 bases from J, the gap between germline ends came to 9 bases. The CDR3 covers 14 residues. The CDR3 nucleotides read TGTGCCAGCAGTGAGGACATACCCACAGATACGCAGTATTTT. It translates to CASSEDIPTDTQYF. The variable domain in full, completed from reference TRBV2 and TRBJ2-3, reads EPEVTQTPSHQVTQMGQEVILRCVPISNHLYFYWYRQILGQKVEFLVSFYNNEISEKSEIFDDQFSVERPDGSNFTLKIRSTKLEDSAMYFCASSEDIPTDTQYFGPGTRLTVL.

The V and J genes are TRBV2 and TRBJ2-7; D uncertain. This CDR3 contains 10 residues. The ends were cut back, 8 bases at V and 2 bases at J, with 4 bases in the middle. CDR1 is SNHLY and CDR2 is FYNNEI in the germline V gene. CDR3 residues: CASVAYEQYF. As DNA, the CDR3 is TGTGCCAGCGTCGCCTACGAGCAGTACTTC.

A few counts support this clonotype. The rearrangement joins TRBV29-1 to TRBJ2-7, with TRBD1 as a possible D gene (6 bases). This CDR3 contains 11 residues. The germline V gene encodes CDR1 SQVTM and CDR2 ANQGSEA. V was shortened by 1 base and J by 9 bases, with 10 bases between the two germline ends. The CDR3 spells CSVEVGTTQYF. The DNA for the CDR3 is TGCAGCGTTGAAGTGGGGACAACGCAGTACTTC.

The chain combines TRBV6-1 with TRBJ1-5, with 7 bases aligning to TRBD1. Germline V gene data show CDR1 as MNHNS and CDR2 as SASEGT. The CDR3 is made up of 17 amino acids. The junction had 15 bases not matched to a gene; V was cut back by 8 bases and J by 2 bases. The CDR3 sequence is CASRDRVDGLGNQPQHF. The CDR3 coding sequence is TGTGCCAGCCGAGACAGGGTTGACGGTCTAGGCAATCAGCCCCAGCATTTT.

The V gene is TRBV7-9, the J gene TRBJ2-5; D might be TRBD2 (6 bases). This CDR3 region has 15 residues. The germline V and J ends were trimmed by 1 base and 6 bases, with 15 bases remaining between them. The germline gives CDR1 SEHNR, CDR2 FQNEAQ (reference sequence). Here the CDR3 reads CASSLVGAGRKTQYF. DNA for the CDR3: TGTGCCAGCAGCTTAGTCGGAGCGGGTCGAAAGACCCAGTACTTC.

This clonotype has only a few counts. This chain connects TRBV6-5 to TRBJ2-2, with no clear D. Germline values: CDR1 MNHEY, CDR2 SVGAGI. V was pared by 4 bases and J by 0 bases, with 6 bases between. This CDR3 is built from 14 residues. The CDR3 sequence: CASSWQPNTGELFF. In DNA form, the CDR3 reads TGTGCCAGCAGTTGGCAGCCGAACACCGGGGAGCTGTTTTTT.

The V gene is TRBV7-8, the J gene TRBJ2-5; tentatively, D is TRBD1 (6 bases). V lost 2 bases and J lost 7, with 14 bases in between. This CDR3 is built from 14 residues. CDR1 is SGHVS and CDR2 is FQNEAQ in the germline V gene. CDR3 in DNA: TGTGCCAGCAGCTTAACAAGTTTAGGGGGGACCCAGTACTTC. Its translation is CASSLTSLGGTQYF. Full variable domain (outside the CDR3, taken from reference TRBV7-8 and TRBJ2-5): GAGVSQSPRYKVAKRGQDVALRCDPISGHVSLFWYQQALGQGPEFLTYFQNEAQLDKSGLPSDRFFAERPEGSVSTLKIQRTQQEDSAVYLCASSLTSLGGTQYFGPGTRLLVL.

This clonotype was seen a few times. The V and J genes are TRBV20-1 and TRBJ2-7; 14 nucleotides match TRBD2. With V trimmed by 3 bases and J by 6 bases, 7 bases remained unmatched. Germline lookup yields CDR1 DFQATT and CDR2 SNEGSKA (reference sequence). CDR3 length: 15 amino acids. The CDR3 loop is CSASGTSGSPLEQYF. CDR3 nucleotide sequence: TGCAGTGCTAGCGGGACTAGCGGGAGCCCTCTCGAGCAGTACTTC.

The table lists this clonotype with a few counts. The rearrangement links TRBV7-9 to TRBJ2-5, with a tentative D call TRBD1 (5 bases). The J call is uncertain, as TRBJ2-7 better fits the DNA end. Germline CDR1 and CDR2: SEHNR and FQNEAQ (reference sequence). This CDR3 has 14 residues. The CDR3 region is CASSVQPDSYEQYF. CDR3 DNA sequence: TGTGCCAGCAGCGTACAACCAGACAGCTACGAGCAGTACTTC.

This clonotype has just a few counts. The chain couples TRBV10-3 to TRBJ2-1, with D unresolved. Trimming removed 1 base at V and 9 bases at J, with 4 bases between. This CDR3 has 11 amino acids. Germline V lookup: CDR1 ENHRY, CDR2 SYGVKD. CDR3 nucleotide sequence: TGTGCCATCAGTGAGTTTAGTGAGCAGTTCTTC. As protein: CAISEFSEQFF.

This clonotype was detected many times. This chain joins TRBV7-9 and TRBJ1-4, with D tentatively TRBD1 (5 bases). Germline assignment: CDR1 SEHNR and CDR2 FQNEAQ (reference sequence). This CDR3 region has 13 residues. The germline V and J ends were trimmed by 5 bases and 12 bases, with 16 bases remaining between them. The DNA of the CDR3 is TGTGCCAGCAGCCCTAGCCCCGAAGGGGAACTGTTTTTT. Translated, it gives CASSPSPEGELFF.

The J gene is TRBJ1-5, the V gene TRBV12-3 or TRBV12-4; 8 bases agree with TRBD1. The junction had 4 bases not matched to a gene; V was cut back by 6 bases and J by 0 bases. The CDR3 length is 15 residues. The CDR3 is CASRDRVSSNQPQHF. The CDR3 coding sequence is TGTGCCAGCAGGGACAGGGTGTCTAGCAATCAGCCCCAGCATTTT.

This clonotype was observed a few times. The chain links TRBV9 to TRBJ2-1; 7 nucleotides agree with TRBD2. Germline V CDR1 and CDR2: SGDLS, YYNGEE. Trimming removed 3 bases from V and 8 bases from J; junction bases left unmatched: 8. This CDR3 contains 14 residues. DNA for the CDR3: TGTGCCAGCAGCGCGGGGGACTATATGGATGAGCAGTTCTTC. Translating it yields CASSAGDYMDEQFF.

A few counts support this clonotype. The CDR3 is CASGIKPGQPNTEAFF. The CDR3 DNA reads as TGTGCCAGCGGGATAAAACCGGGACAACCAAACACTGAAGCTTTCTTT. V gene TRBV6-2 or TRBV6-3 combines with J gene TRBJ1-1; TRBD1 is a possible D gene (6 bases). V lost 8 bases to trimming and J lost 2 bases, with 21 bases between them. The CDR3 contains 16 residues. Germline CDR1 and CDR2: MNHEY and SVGEGT.

This clonotype was counted between two and nine times. This chain connects TRBV10-3 to TRBJ2-1, with 15 bases lining up with TRBD2. V shed 6 bases and J 0 bases; nucleotides not matched to a gene: 6. CDR1 and CDR2 from the germline V gene are ENHRY and SYGVKD. The CDR3 covers 18 residues. CDR3 sequence reads: CAIRTGLAGGYSYNEQFF. The CDR3 DNA reads as TGTGCCATCAGGACGGGACTAGCGGGAGGTTACTCCTACAATGAGCAGTTCTTC.